The 4 T cell receptor beta chains listed next were all sequenced from one sample in a study of T-cell memory formation after mild COVID-19. TCRdb recomputed calls from the 5' RACE reads with MiXCR, one row per CDR3 protein. Here the sample spans around 120,000 distinct CDR3 sequences, roughly 15% being singletons. Source material: PBMCs or a T cell subset sorted from them (not recorded which). These receptors originate from an adult woman who had mild COVID-19 (a few samples of this study predate the infection). Cell type and time point are not known.

This clonotype has just a few counts. This chain joins TRBV7-9 and TRBJ2-7, with 7 bases lining up with TRBD1. Germline loops: CDR1 SEHNR, CDR2 FQNEAQ (reference sequence). This CDR3 comprises 15 residues. V gave up 4 bases and J gave up 3 bases; unmatched junction bases: 9. CDR3 region: CASSSVTGMDYEQYF. CDR3 bases: TGTGCCAGCAGCTCTGTGACAGGGATGGACTACGAGCAGTACTTC.

This clonotype was seen a few times. The rearrangement uses TRBV5-1 and TRBJ2-7; D could derive from TRBD1 or TRBD2 (5 bases each). Between the trimmed V and J ends, which lost 1 base and 2 bases, there was a span of 13 bases. The CDR3 spans 15 residues. Germline CDR1 SGHRS, CDR2 YFSETQ. CDR3 amino acids: CASSLSGTGTYEQYF. The DNA for the CDR3 is TGCGCCAGCAGCTTGTCCGGGACGGGAACCTACGAGCAGTACTTC.

The sample holds a few counts of this clonotype. The chain is built from TRBV12-3 or TRBV12-4 and TRBJ1-1; TRBD1 aligns across 9 bases. The CDR3 has 14 amino acids. The J segment lost 9 bases and the V segment lost 1 base, leaving 6 bases of the junction unmatched. The CDR3 spells CASSLEGQGTQAFF. The CDR3 nucleotides read TGTGCCAGCAGTTTAGAGGGACAGGGAACTCAAGCTTTCTTT.

J is TRBJ2-1 and V is TRBV9; D may be TRBD2 (5 bases). Germline CDR1 is SGDLS and CDR2 is YYNGEE. Trimming took off 3 bases at V and 3 bases at J, with 13 bases between the two ends. This CDR3 is 15 amino acids long. CDR3 amino acids: CASSGGVQFYNEQFF. For the CDR3, the DNA is TGTGCCAGCAGCGGGGGAGTTCAGTTCTACAATGAGCAGTTCTTC.